The present T cell receptor beta chain was sequenced within a study of beta chain features in type 1 diabetes. Sequenced material consisted of expressed TCRB transcripts (all of the isolated RNA was reverse transcribed). The protocol was immunoSEQ multiplex PCR, while the TCRdb copy is restricted to in-frame clones and leaves out a portion. The sample records a few hundred thousand clones, 7.5% to 10% being singletons. Sorting based on CD45RO/CCR7/CD25/CD127/CD95/CD27 separated CD4+ naive, central memory, regulatory and stem cell-like memory cells. The clonotype originates from a woman aged 18-35 years in good health. Material for sequencing was naive CD4+ T cells from blood.

The CDR3 coding sequence is TGTGCCAGCAGTACAGGTTTGAACACTGAAGCTTTCTTT. It specifies CASSTGLNTEAFF. This chain joins TRBV28 and TRBJ1-1; perhaps TRBD1 as D (5 bases). The CDR3 totals 13 residues. Germline CDR1 and CDR2: MDHEN and SYDVKM. Trimming removed 5 bases at V and 0 bases at J, with 7 bases between.